The present T cell receptor (beta chain) was sequenced within a study of T cells after yellow fever vaccination. General observations from the study: CD4 and CD8 compartments shared a small share of clonotypes, likely from convergent recombination.

Germline V gives CDR1 DFQATT, CDR2 SNEGSKA (reference sequence). Trimming left V 5 bases short and J 5 bases short, with 9 bases between. This CDR3 comprises 12 residues. TCR cDNA was made by 5'RACE template switching, adding a universal primer site and UMIs. Using its own MiXCR run on the 5' RACE reads, TCRdb lists one record per CDR3 protein. Here the sample spans around 310,000 distinct CDR3 sequences, roughly 8.7% being singletons. Worth noting for this clonotype: Its matching antigen is unknown.

The chain carries TRBV20-1 and TRBJ2-2; D may be TRBD2 (5 bases). The material sequenced was PBMCs, taken on the day of the first yellow fever vaccination. This TCR was recovered from a man aged 18 to 29 who received the YFV17D yellow fever vaccine. The CDR3 coding sequence is TGCAGTGCTCGGACTTTAACCGGGGAGCTGTTTTTT. Encoded protein: CSARTLTGELFF.